The 26 T cell receptor beta chains in this list originate from one sample, sequenced in a study of T cell repertoires in cytomegalovirus infection. TCRdb re-called the reads through MiXCR, storing one row per CDR3 protein. The data show about 310,000 distinct CDR3 sequences, 15% to 20% seen once. The specimen was PBMCs. The receptor set was obtained from a human donor in good health (CMV status not recorded). Some clones in this sample may be carry-over from other donors' samples.

This clonotype was seen more than once but under ten times. V usage is TRBV7-9 and J usage is TRBJ2-2; D uncertain. This CDR3 has 16 residues. V was cut by 0 bases and J by 4 bases, with 12 bases left in between. The V gene's germline CDR1 is SEHNR and CDR2 FQNEAQ (reference sequence). The CDR3 is CASSLALFGVTGELFF. DNA for the CDR3: TGTGCCAGCAGCTTAGCGCTATTTGGGGTCACCGGGGAGCTGTTTTTT.

At least ten counts were recorded for this clonotype. The V and J genes are TRBV7-2 and TRBJ2-1; TRBD1 matches at 7 bases. Losses at the gene ends were 5 bases for V and 3 bases for J; bases not matched to a gene: 16. In germline, CDR1 is SGHTA, CDR2 FQGNSA. This CDR3 is 18 amino acids long. In DNA, the CDR3 is TGTGCCAGCAGCCAGAAAACAGGGGACGGGTGGTACTACAATGAGCAGTTCTTC. It encodes CASSQKTGDGWYYNEQFF.

The CDR3 reads CASHGGDRGLGGYTF. The CDR3 bases are TGTGCCTCACACGGGGGGGACAGGGGGCTCGGTGGCTACACCTTC. The chain is built from TRBV25-1 and TRBJ1-2; 12 bases line up with TRBD1. Germline V gives CDR1 MGHDK, CDR2 SYGVNS. The CDR3 is 15 residues long. With V trimmed by 11 bases and J by 7 bases, 14 bases remained unmatched.

The chain combines TRBV7-9 with TRBJ1-5; 9 bases fit TRBD1. The length of the CDR3 is 14 residues. J lost 6 bases, V lost 5 bases, and 5 bases had no gene match. From germline, CDR1 is SEHNR and CDR2 FQNEAQ (reference sequence). The CDR3 DNA sequence: TGTGCCAGCAGCCCACAGGGGGCGATTCAGCCCCAGCATTTT. Protein sequence: CASSPQGAIQPQHF. Variable domain in full (rest from reference TRBV7-9 and TRBJ1-5): DTGVSQNPRHKITKRGQNVTFRCDPISEHNRLYWYRQTLGQGPEFLTYFQNEAQLEKSRLLSDRFSAERPKGSFSTLEIQRTEQGDSAMYLCASSPQGAIQPQHFGDGTRLSIL.

The sample holds many counts of this clonotype. The chain is built from TRBV7-9 and TRBJ1-3, with D perhaps matching TRBD1 (5 bases). The germline V gene encodes CDR1 SEHNR and CDR2 FQNEAQ (reference sequence). V was cut by 3 bases and J by 8 bases, with 20 bases left in between. The CDR3 loop spans 16 amino acids. The CDR3 nucleotides read TGTGCCAGCAGCTTTTATGCGGGGGAGACCGGAGACACCATATATTTT. Translating gives CASSFYAGETGDTIYF.

This clonotype was observed a handful of times. CDR3 residues: CASSWRSRDRENGELFF. CDR3 sequence (DNA): TGTGCCAGCAGCTGGAGATCCCGGGACAGGGAGAACGGGGAGCTGTTTTTT. The V and J genes are TRBV7-9 and TRBJ2-2, with TRBD1 matching over 9 bases. This CDR3 is 17 amino acids long. Trimming cost V 4 bases and J 7 bases; bases outside gene matches: 13. The V gene's germline CDR1 is SEHNR and CDR2 FQNEAQ (reference sequence).

This clonotype was counted ten times or more. The rearrangement uses TRBV12-3 or TRBV12-4 and TRBJ2-1; D possibly uses TRBD1 or TRBD2 (5 bases each). V was cut by 6 bases and J by 8 bases, with 17 bases left in between. This CDR3 comprises 14 residues. In DNA form, the CDR3 reads TGTGCCAGCAGGGTAGGGGACCTCCTGGATGAGCAGTTCTTC. Translating it yields CASRVGDLLDEQFF.

V usage is TRBV20-1 and J usage is TRBJ2-5; 10 bases align to TRBD2. V dropped 0 bases and J dropped 5; count of bases not matched to a gene: 9. The CDR3 consists of 16 residues. CDR1 is DFQATT, CDR2 SNEGSKA, per germline (reference sequence). The CDR3 DNA follows: TGCAGTGCTAGAGAACAACGACTAGCGGGCCAGGAGACCCAGTACTTC. Residues: CSAREQRLAGQETQYF.

There are a few counts of this clonotype. This chain links TRBV5-1 with TRBJ1-6; maybe TRBD1 (5 bases). This CDR3 region has 14 residues. V gave up 3 bases and J gave up 10 bases, with 14 bases separating them. The germline V gene has CDR1 SGHRS and CDR2 YFSETQ. The CDR3, as DNA: TGCGCCAGCAGCTCTGACAGTGCGACCTCACCCCTCCACTTT. It codes for CASSSDSATSPLHF.

This clonotype was observed many times. The chain has TRBV28 and TRBJ1-6; 12 bases line up with TRBD1. J lost 8 bases, V lost 11 bases, and 7 bases had no gene match. Germline lookup yields CDR1 MDHEN and CDR2 SYDVKM. The CDR3 extends over 14 amino acids. CDR3 amino acids: CAYRGTGGDSPLHF. CDR3 nucleotides: TGTGCCTACAGGGGGACAGGGGGCGATTCACCCCTCCACTTT.

The chain uses TRBV2 and TRBJ2-6; no reliable D call. Trimming shortened V by 7 bases and J by 0 bases, and 7 bases separated the two germline ends. Germline V gene lookup returns CDR1 SNHLY and CDR2 FYNNEI. CDR3 length equals 14 residues. The CDR3 reads CASNPASGANVLTF. CDR3 in DNA: TGTGCCAGCAACCCAGCCTCTGGGGCCAACGTCCTGACTTTC.

This clonotype was observed at least ten times. In DNA form, the CDR3 reads TGTGCCAGCAGCTTAGCCCCAACGATTGTGGGGCAGCCCCAGCATTTT. This gives the protein CASSLAPTIVGQPQHF. The chain is built from TRBV7-2 and TRBJ1-5, with D unresolved. V lost 0 bases and J lost 7, with 16 bases in between. CDR1 and CDR2 from the germline V gene are SGHTA and FQGNSA. This CDR3 spans 16 amino acids.

This clonotype was seen a few times. The rearrangement links TRBV20-1 to TRBJ2-7, with TRBD1 identical over 8 bases. Looked up from germline, CDR1 is DFQATT and CDR2 is SNEGSKA (reference sequence). There are 13 residues in the CDR3. With V trimmed by 3 bases and J by 3 bases, 4 bases remained unmatched. The CDR3 bases are TGCAGTGCTAGGAGGGGACAGGTCTACGAGCAGTACTTC. Residues: CSARRGQVYEQYF.

The V and J genes are TRBV18 and TRBJ2-5; TRBD2 agrees at 14 bases. Unmatched junction bases numbered 2, after V lost 2 bases and J lost 3 bases. The CDR3 has 16 amino acids. Per germline, CDR1 KGHSH and CDR2 LQKENI. The CDR3 region has the DNA TGTGCCAGCTCACCAGGGACTAGCGGGGGAGAAGAGACCCAGTACTTC. Translating gives CASSPGTSGGEETQYF.

This clonotype was counted many times. This chain links TRBV6-1 with TRBJ2-7; D is possibly TRBD1 (6 bases). Germline values: CDR1 MNHNS, CDR2 SASEGT. The CDR3 is made up of 15 amino acids. Trimming took off 6 bases at V and 0 bases at J, with 15 bases between the two ends. CDR3 sequence (DNA): TGTGCCAGCAGGCACCAGGGGCCGAGCTCCTACGAGCAGTACTTC. Translation: CASRHQGPSSYEQYF.

The table lists this clonotype with many counts. The chain carries TRBV7-3 and TRBJ2-2, with 9 nucleotides matching TRBD1. This CDR3 spans 15 amino acids. Per the germline V gene, CDR1 is SGHTA and CDR2 is FQGTGA. Germline trimming cut 3 bases from V and 7 bases from J; bases unmatched to any gene: 6. CDR3 nucleotide sequence: TGTGCCAGCAGCTTCATGGACAGGGGAAACGGGGAGCTGTTTTTT. This encodes CASSFMDRGNGELFF. Together with reference TRBV7-3 and TRBJ2-2, the CDR3 gives the full variable domain: GAGVSQTPSNKVTEKGKYVELRCDPISGHTALYWYRQSLGQGPEFLIYFQGTGAADDSGLPNDRFFAVRPEGSVSTLKIQRTERGDSAVYLCASSFMDRGNGELFFGEGSRLTVL.

The genes are TRBV6-6 and TRBJ2-7, with 13 bases that match TRBD2. Germline CDR1 is MNHNY and CDR2 is SVGAGI (reference sequence). This CDR3 is built from 18 residues. With V trimmed by 0 bases and J by 0 bases, 5 bases remained unmatched. For the CDR3, the DNA is TGTGCCAGCAGTTACTCGACTAGCGGGGGGCTAACCTCCTACGAGCAGTACTTC. Translated: CASSYSTSGGLTSYEQYF.

CDR3 amino acids: CASSPPGRGGVYEQYF. The CDR3, as DNA: TGCGCCAGCAGCCCGCCGGGACGGGGGGGAGTCTACGAGCAGTACTTC. This sequence joins TRBV5-1 and TRBJ2-7, with 8 bases aligning to TRBD2. The CDR3 length is 16 residues. Germline CDR1 SGHRS, CDR2 YFSETQ. V gave up 4 bases and J gave up 3 bases; unmatched junction bases: 12.

This clonotype was observed at least ten times. The V gene is TRBV12-3 or TRBV12-4, the J gene TRBJ2-1, with D possibly TRBD1 on 6 matching bases. The CDR3 consists of 14 residues. The V end was cut by 6 bases, the J end by 3 bases, with 12 bases between. CDR3 sequence: CASSHGTYYNEQFF. The CDR3 region has the DNA TGTGCCAGCAGCCACGGGACATACTACAATGAGCAGTTCTTC.

The chain recombines TRBV18 with TRBJ2-5; D remains unclear. V was cut by 3 bases and J by 4 bases, with 9 bases left in between. The CDR3 loop spans 13 amino acids. Germline V gives CDR1 KGHSH, CDR2 LQKENI. The CDR3 DNA reads as TGTGCCAGCTCACCGTCGCTTCGAGAGACCCAGTACTTC. Protein sequence: CASSPSLRETQYF.

This clonotype has ten or more counts. The chain combines TRBV12-3 or TRBV12-4 with TRBJ1-5, with D unclear. The CDR3 loop spans 14 amino acids. V dropped 3 bases and J dropped 3 bases, with 9 bases sitting between them. Written as DNA, the CDR3 is TGTGCCAGCAGTTTTTACCGGGACAATCAGCCCCAGCATTTT. Its translation is CASSFYRDNQPQHF.

V gene TRBV5-4 combines with J gene TRBJ1-1, with 9 bases that match TRBD1. Germline CDR1 and CDR2: SGHNT and YYREEE (reference sequence). Unmatched junction bases numbered 6, after V lost 6 bases and J lost 0 bases. The CDR3 has 15 residues. The CDR3 DNA sequence: TGTGCCAGCACACAGGGGGCTGGGATGAACACTGAAGCTTTCTTT. The encoded protein is CASTQGAGMNTEAFF.

This clonotype was seen a handful of times. The chain uses TRBV27 and TRBJ2-2; possibly TRBD1 for D (5 bases). From germline, CDR1 is MNHEY and CDR2 SMNVEV (reference sequence). Deletions cut 3 bases from V and 5 bases from J, with 10 bases between. This CDR3 region has 14 residues. CDR3: CASSLYRSTGELFF. DNA of the CDR3: TGTGCCAGCAGTTTGTACAGGTCAACCGGGGAGCTGTTTTTT.

This clonotype was counted ten times or more. The V gene is TRBV7-2, the J gene TRBJ2-1; 9 bases fit TRBD2. The CDR3 is made up of 16 amino acids. Germline trimming cut 2 bases from V and 7 bases from J; bases unmatched to any gene: 9. Per the germline V gene, CDR1 is SGHTA and CDR2 is FQGNSA. CDR3 sequence reads: CASSLSGLAFGNEQFF. DNA for the CDR3: TGTGCCAGCAGCTTATCCGGACTAGCGTTCGGTAATGAGCAGTTCTTC.

This clonotype has a count of ten or more. V usage is TRBV7-2 and J usage is TRBJ1-3, with D maybe TRBD1 (5 bases). CDR1 and CDR2 (germline): SGHTA, FQGNSA. CDR3 length: 13 amino acids. The V end was cut by 6 bases, the J end by 4 bases, with 10 bases between. The CDR3 is CASSRTLGNTIYF. In DNA form, the CDR3 reads TGTGCCAGCAGTCGGACACTCGGAAACACCATATATTTT.

This clonotype was picked up a small number of times. The chain couples TRBV4-3 to TRBJ2-5; the D gene is possibly TRBD1 (6 bases). The CDR3 contains 16 residues. Trimming stripped 1 base from V and 7 bases from J, with 19 bases between. From germline, CDR1 is LGHNA and CDR2 YSLEER. The CDR3, as DNA: TGCGCCAGCAGCCAAGGACCCGGGACACCGAGGGGGACCCAGTACTTC. Its translation is CASSQGPGTPRGTQYF.